These 2 T cell receptor beta chains originate from one sample sequenced in a study of blood T cell repertoires in COVID-19. Sequencing used immunoSEQ multiplex PCR; TCRdb keeps in-frame clones, though not all of them. The sample lists 250,000 to 300,000 clones, 70% to 90% seen once, with about an eighth in the top ten. Sample: peripheral blood. The source of these receptors is a woman aged 60-75 years with acute or convalescent COVID-19.

V and J are TRBV7-2 and TRBJ2-3; D is unresolved. This CDR3 is built from 15 residues. CDR1 is SGHTA and CDR2 is FQGNSA in the germline V gene. V was pared by 1 base and J by 5 bases, with 13 bases between. As DNA, the CDR3 is TGTGCCAGCAGCTTAGAAGGCGGTCTGGGAGATACGCAGTATTTT. Its protein product is CASSLEGGLGDTQYF.

The rearrangement links TRBV7-9 to TRBJ2-2; D gene uncertain. The ends were cut back, 5 bases at V and 2 bases at J, with 3 bases in the middle. Germline CDR1 and CDR2: SEHNR and FQNEAQ (reference sequence). The CDR3 covers 12 residues. The DNA of the CDR3 is TGTGCCAGCAGCCCAAACACCGGGGAGCTGTTTTTT. Residues: CASSPNTGELFF.